This T cell receptor (beta chain) was sequenced in a study of shared clonotypes between healthy human individuals. Study-level background: Donor composition was a couple of women and a few men, aged 18 to 49. Study-wide findings and caveats: Only blood was sampled, and tissue TCR repertoires likely differ from blood ones.

DNA input for the unsorted PBMC replicate PCRs was 250 to 350 ng, 25,000 to 30,000 T cell genomes. Profiled with immunoSEQ multiplex PCR; TCRdb holds only in-frame clones, not every one. The sample holds approximately 460,000 clones; roughly three quarters are singletons and the top ten take 12%. Germline loops: CDR1 SGHAT, CDR2 FQNNGV. The CDR3 runs to 11 residues. Between the trimmed V and J ends, which lost 7 bases and 3 bases, there was a span of 5 bases. As concerns this clone: Its antigen is undetermined.

V usage is TRBV11-2 and J usage is TRBJ2-3; D unresolved. This TCR was recovered from a woman aged 40 to 49 in good health. Some clones in this sample may be carry-over from other donors' samples. What was sequenced was PBMCs. CDR3 region: CASTSTDTQYF. The DNA of the CDR3 is TGTGCCAGCACCTCGACAGATACGCAGTATTTT.